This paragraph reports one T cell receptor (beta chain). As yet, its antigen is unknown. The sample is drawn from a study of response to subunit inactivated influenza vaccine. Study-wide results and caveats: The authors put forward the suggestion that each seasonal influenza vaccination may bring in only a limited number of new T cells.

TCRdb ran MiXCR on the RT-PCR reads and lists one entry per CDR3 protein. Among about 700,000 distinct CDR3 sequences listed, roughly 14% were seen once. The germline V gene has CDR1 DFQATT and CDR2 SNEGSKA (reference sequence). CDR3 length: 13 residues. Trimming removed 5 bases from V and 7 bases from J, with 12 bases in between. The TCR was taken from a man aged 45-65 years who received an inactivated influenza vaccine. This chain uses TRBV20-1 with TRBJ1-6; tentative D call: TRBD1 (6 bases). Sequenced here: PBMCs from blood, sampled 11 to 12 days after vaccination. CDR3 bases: TGCAGTGCTTCCAGGACAGAAAATTCACCCCTCCACTTT. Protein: CSASRTENSPLHF.